This T cell receptor beta chain came from a study of radiotherapy plus CTLA-4 blockade in lung cancer. TCRdb's table, derived via immunoSEQ multiplex PCR, lists solely in-frame clones and lacks some. The data contain over 80,000 clones, around nine tenths of them singletons. This CDR3 has 14 amino acids. Germline V lookup: CDR1 SNHLY, CDR2 FYNNEI. After removal of 6 bases from V and 4 bases from J, the junction contained 4 bases not matched to a gene. In chemo-refractory metastatic non-small-cell lung cancer, patients got ipilimumab CTLA-4 blockade together with focal radiation. This TCR derives from a human donor with non-small cell lung cancer that progressed on radiotherapy plus ipilimumab. The V call is TRBV2, the J call TRBJ1-5; 9 nucleotides line up with TRBD1. The specimen was peripheral blood, collected from a patient treated with radiotherapy plus ipilimumab. The chain's CDR3 is CASSSDRGNQPQHF. The CDR3 region has the DNA TGTGCCAGCAGCTCCGACAGGGGGAATCAGCCCCAGCATTTT.